The present entry profiles one T cell receptor beta chain with its context. These data originate in a study of blood T cell repertoires in COVID-19. In the study overall: From T cells, B-cell-depleted T cells, or PBMCs came the material, which was cDNA or gDNA.

TCRdb's table, derived via immunoSEQ multiplex PCR, lists solely in-frame clones and lacks some. The table lists a few hundred thousand clones, almost 90% of them singletons. CDR1 and CDR2 from the germline V gene are MNHEY and SMNVEV (reference sequence). CDR3 length equals 16 residues. Losses at the gene ends were 1 base for V and 4 bases for J; bases not matched to a gene: 7. The sequenced sample was PBMCs or T cells enriched from blood (not recorded which). J is TRBJ2-1 and V is TRBV27; 7 bases fit TRBD1. This clonotype was sampled from a woman between 18 and 30 years old with acute COVID-19. CDR3 in amino acids: CASSLYAGGSYNEQFF. The CDR3 DNA reads as TGTGCCAGCAGTTTATATGCAGGGGGTTCTTACAATGAGCAGTTCTTC.